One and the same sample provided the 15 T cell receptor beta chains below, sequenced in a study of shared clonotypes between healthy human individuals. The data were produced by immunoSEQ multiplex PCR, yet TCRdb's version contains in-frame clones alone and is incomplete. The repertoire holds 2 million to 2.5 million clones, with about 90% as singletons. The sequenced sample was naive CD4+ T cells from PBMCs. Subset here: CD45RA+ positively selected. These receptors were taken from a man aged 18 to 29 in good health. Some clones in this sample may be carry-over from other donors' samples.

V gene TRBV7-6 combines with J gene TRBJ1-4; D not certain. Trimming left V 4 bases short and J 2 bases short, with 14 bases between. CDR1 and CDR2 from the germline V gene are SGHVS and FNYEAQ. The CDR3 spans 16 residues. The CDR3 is CASSSRPPGTNEKLFF. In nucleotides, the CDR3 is TGTGCCAGCAGCTCTCGACCCCCCGGGACTAATGAAAAACTGTTTTTT.

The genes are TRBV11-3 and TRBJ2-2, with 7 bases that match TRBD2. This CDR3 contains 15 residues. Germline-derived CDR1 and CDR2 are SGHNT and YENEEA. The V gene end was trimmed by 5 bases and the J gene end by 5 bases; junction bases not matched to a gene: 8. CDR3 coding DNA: TGTGCCAGCAGCCCCCAAACGGGGGGAACCGGGGAGCTGTTTTTT. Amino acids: CASSPQTGGTGELFF.

The CDR3 DNA follows: TGTGCCAGTAGTATCTCTAGCGGGAGCCTCGTCGAGCAGTACTTC. It specifies CASSISSGSLVEQYF. The chain employs TRBV19 and TRBJ2-7; TRBD2 agrees at 10 bases. The CDR3 contains 15 residues. V was clipped by 3 bases and J by 6 bases; unmatched bases: 8. Germline loops: CDR1 LNHDA, CDR2 SQIVND (reference sequence).

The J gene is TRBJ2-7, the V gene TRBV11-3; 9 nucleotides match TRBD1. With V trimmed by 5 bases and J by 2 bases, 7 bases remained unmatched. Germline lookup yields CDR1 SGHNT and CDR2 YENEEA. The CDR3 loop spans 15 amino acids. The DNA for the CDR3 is TGTGCCAGCAGCCTTTCGACAGGGGGACCCTACGAGCAGTACTTC. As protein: CASSLSTGGPYEQYF.

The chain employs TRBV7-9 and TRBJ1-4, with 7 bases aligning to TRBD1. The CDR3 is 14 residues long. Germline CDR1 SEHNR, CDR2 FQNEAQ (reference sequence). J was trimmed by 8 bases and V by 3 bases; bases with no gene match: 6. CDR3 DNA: TGTGCCAGCAGCTTCAAGGGGGCAGGGGAAAAACTGTTTTTT. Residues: CASSFKGAGEKLFF.

The CDR3 sequence is CASLRTGPGNTIYF. CDR3 bases: TGTGCCAGCTTAAGAACAGGGCCTGGAAACACCATATATTTT. V usage is TRBV6-5 and J usage is TRBJ1-3, with a tentative D call TRBD1 (6 bases). The CDR3 has 14 amino acids. The germline gives CDR1 MNHEY, CDR2 SVGAGI. The V gene lost 8 bases and the J gene lost 2 bases, with 13 bases spanning the gap.

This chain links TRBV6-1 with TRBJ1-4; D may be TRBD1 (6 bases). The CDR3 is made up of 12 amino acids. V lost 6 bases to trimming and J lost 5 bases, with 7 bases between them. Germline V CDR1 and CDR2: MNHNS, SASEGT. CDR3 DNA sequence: TGTGCCAGCAGACAGGGCAATGAAAAACTGTTTTTT. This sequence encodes CASRQGNEKLFF.

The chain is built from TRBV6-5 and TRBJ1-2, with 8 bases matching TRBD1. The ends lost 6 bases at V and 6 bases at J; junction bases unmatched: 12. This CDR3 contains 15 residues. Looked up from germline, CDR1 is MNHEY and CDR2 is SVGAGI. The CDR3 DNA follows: TGTGCCAGCAGCCGTTCGGGACAGGCGTTTAATGGCTACACCTTC. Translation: CASSRSGQAFNGYTF.

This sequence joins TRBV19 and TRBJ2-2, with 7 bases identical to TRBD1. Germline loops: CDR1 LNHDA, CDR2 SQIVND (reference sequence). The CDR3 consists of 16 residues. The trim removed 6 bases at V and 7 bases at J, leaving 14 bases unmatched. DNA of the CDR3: TGTGCCAGTAGCCCCGGTTTGACAGGGTCCCACGGGGAGCTGTTTTTT. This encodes CASSPGLTGSHGELFF.

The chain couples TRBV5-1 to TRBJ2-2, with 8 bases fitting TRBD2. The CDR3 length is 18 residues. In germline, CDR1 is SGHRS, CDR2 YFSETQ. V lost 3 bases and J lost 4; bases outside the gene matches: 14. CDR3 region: CASSWRPGGVEGTGELFF. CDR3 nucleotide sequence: TGCGCCAGCAGCTGGAGGCCCGGGGGGGTTGAGGGCACCGGGGAGCTGTTTTTT.

The CDR3: CASDPSTGVETQYF. The CDR3 DNA sequence: TGCGCCAGCGACCCTTCTACAGGGGTGGAGACGCAGTATTTT. V gene TRBV10-1 combines with J gene TRBJ2-3; TRBD1 aligns across 7 bases. V dropped 8 bases and J dropped 9; count of bases not matched to a gene: 14. Germline CDR1 WNHNN, CDR2 SYGVQD (reference sequence). This CDR3 region has 14 residues.

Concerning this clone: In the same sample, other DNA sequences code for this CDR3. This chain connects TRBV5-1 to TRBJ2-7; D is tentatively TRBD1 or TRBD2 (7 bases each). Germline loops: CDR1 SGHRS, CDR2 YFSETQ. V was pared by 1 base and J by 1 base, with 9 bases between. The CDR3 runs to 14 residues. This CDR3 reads CASSLQGGSYEQYF. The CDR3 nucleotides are TGCGCCAGCAGCTTGCAGGGGGGGTCCTACGAGCAGTACTTC.

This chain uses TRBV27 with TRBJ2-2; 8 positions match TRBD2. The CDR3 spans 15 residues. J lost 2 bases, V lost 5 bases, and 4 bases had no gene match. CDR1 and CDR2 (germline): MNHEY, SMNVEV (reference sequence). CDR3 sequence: CASSLLAANTGELFF. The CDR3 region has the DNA TGTGCCAGCAGTCTACTAGCGGCCAACACCGGGGAGCTGTTTTTT.

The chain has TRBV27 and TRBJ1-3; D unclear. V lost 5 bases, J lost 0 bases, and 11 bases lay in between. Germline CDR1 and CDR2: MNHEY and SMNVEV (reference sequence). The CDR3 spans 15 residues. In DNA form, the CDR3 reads TGTGCCAGCAGTCCCCCTCCGTTCTCTGGAAACACCATATATTTT. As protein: CASSPPPFSGNTIYF.

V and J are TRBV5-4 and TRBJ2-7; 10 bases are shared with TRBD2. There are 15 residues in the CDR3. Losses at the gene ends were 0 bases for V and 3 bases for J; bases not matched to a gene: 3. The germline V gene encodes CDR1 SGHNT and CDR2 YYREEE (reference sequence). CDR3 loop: CASSLVAGGGYEQYF. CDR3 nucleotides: TGTGCCAGCAGCTTGGTAGCGGGAGGAGGCTACGAGCAGTACTTC.